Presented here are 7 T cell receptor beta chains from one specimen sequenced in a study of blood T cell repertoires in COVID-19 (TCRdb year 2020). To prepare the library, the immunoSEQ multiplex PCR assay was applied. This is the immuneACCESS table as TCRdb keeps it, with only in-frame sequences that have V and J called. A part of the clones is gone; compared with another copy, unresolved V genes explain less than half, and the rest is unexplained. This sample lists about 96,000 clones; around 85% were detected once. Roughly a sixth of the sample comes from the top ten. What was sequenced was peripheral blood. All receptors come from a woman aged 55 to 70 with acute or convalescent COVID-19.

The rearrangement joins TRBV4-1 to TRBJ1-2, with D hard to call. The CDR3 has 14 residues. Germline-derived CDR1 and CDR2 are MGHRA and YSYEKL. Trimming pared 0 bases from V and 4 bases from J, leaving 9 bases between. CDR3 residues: CASSQDRTPYGYTF. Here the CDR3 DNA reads TGCGCCAGCAGCCAAGACCGAACACCCTATGGCTACACCTTC.

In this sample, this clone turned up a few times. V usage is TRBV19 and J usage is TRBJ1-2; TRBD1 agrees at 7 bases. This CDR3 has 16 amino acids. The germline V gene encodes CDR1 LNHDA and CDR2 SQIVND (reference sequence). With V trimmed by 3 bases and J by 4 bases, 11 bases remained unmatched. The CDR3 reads CASSIGTDDSLYGYTF. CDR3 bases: TGTGCCAGTAGTATTGGGACAGATGACTCCCTCTATGGCTACACCTTC.

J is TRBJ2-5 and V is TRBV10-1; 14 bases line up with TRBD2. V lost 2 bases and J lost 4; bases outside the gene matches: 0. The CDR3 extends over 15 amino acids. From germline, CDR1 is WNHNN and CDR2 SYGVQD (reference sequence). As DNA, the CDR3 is TGCGCCAGCAGTGAGGGGACTAGCGGGGGAGAGACCCAGTACTTC. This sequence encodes CASSEGTSGGETQYF.

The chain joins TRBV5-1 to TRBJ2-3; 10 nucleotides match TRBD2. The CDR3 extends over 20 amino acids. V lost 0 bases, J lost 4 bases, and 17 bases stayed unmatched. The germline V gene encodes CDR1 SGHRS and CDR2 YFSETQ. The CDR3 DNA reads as TGCGCCAGCAGCTTGGCCCAACAAGCGGGGGGGCCTCTTTGGGCAGATACGCAGTATTTT. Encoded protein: CASSLAQQAGGPLWADTQYF.

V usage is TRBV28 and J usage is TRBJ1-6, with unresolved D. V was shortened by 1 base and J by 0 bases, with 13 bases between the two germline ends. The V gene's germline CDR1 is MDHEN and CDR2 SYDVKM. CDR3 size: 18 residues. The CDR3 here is CASSLFSSASSYNSPLHF. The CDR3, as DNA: TGTGCCAGCAGTTTATTCTCTAGTGCGAGCTCCTATAATTCACCCCTCCACTTT.

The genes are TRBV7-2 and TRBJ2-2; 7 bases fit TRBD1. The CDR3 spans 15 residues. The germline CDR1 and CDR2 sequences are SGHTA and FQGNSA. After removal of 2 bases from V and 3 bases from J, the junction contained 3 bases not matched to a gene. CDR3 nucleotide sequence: TGTGCCAGCAGCTTATTCCAGGGGGACACCGGGGAGCTGTTTTTT. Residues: CASSLFQGDTGELFF.

The CDR3 DNA sequence: TGCGCCAGCAGTGAAGCTAGCCGCAATGAGCAGTTCTTC. Translated, it gives CASSEASRNEQFF. The chain employs TRBV10-1 and TRBJ2-1; maybe TRBD2 (5 bases). V lost 3 bases, J lost 6 bases, and 9 bases lay in between. The CDR3 is 13 amino acids. Germline CDR1 and CDR2: WNHNN and SYGVQD (reference sequence).